This entry lists 27 T cell receptor beta chains sequenced from one sample in a study of Graves' ophthalmopathy and Graves' hyperthyroidism. Amplified material comprised TCR beta CDR3 regions derived from RNA transcripts. HTBI primers were used in a first-round RT-PCR, which preceded a second-round multiplex PCR. TCRdb re-called the multiplex PCR reads with MiXCR, one entry per CDR3 protein. The table lists over a million distinct CDR3 sequences, about 36% of them singletons. The sequencing sample was made of peripheral blood or thyroid tissue (not recorded which). Every receptor here comes from an adult man with Graves' hyperthyroidism.

The chain couples TRBV25-1 to TRBJ1-4; a possible D gene is TRBD1 (5 bases). In germline, CDR1 is MGHDK, CDR2 SYGVNS. V lost 4 bases to trimming and J lost 7 bases, with 19 bases between them. The CDR3 length is 16 residues. The CDR3 DNA reads as TGTGCCAGCAGTGCTAGGATGGAGGGGTGGAGTGAAAAACTGTTTTTT. This translates into CASSARMEGWSEKLFF.

The chain carries TRBV11-3 and TRBJ1-1; 10 positions agree with TRBD1. Trimming cost V 3 bases and J 2 bases; bases outside gene matches: 12. The CDR3 loop spans 18 amino acids. From germline, CDR1 is SGHNT and CDR2 YENEEA. CDR3 region: CASSLGLRQGAKNTEAFF. CDR3 bases: TGTGCCAGCAGCTTGGGATTACGACAGGGGGCTAAAAACACTGAAGCTTTCTTT. The complete variable domain, with remaining parts taken from reference TRBV11-3 and TRBJ1-1, reads EAGVVQSPRYKIIEKKQPVAFWCNPISGHNTLYWYLQNLGQGPELLIRYENEEAVDDSQLPKDRFSAERLKGVDSTLKIQPAELGDSAVYLCASSLGLRQGAKNTEAFFGQGTRLTVV.

This rearrangement joins TRBV10-3 to TRBJ1-5; TRBD1 is a possible D gene (6 bases). V dropped 2 bases and J dropped 4 bases, with 9 bases sitting between them. From germline, CDR1 is ENHRY and CDR2 SYGVKD. The CDR3 consists of 14 residues. CDR3 DNA: TGTGCCATCAGTGAGACAGGGCTGAATCAGCCCCAGCATTTT. Translating gives CAISETGLNQPQHF.

As for this clonotype: Possible read error: a much larger clone is one base away. V and J are TRBV20-1 and TRBJ2-7, with D hard to call. CDR1 and CDR2 from the germline V gene are DFQATT and SNEGSKA (reference sequence). CDR3 size: 11 residues. Trimming took 1 base from V and 7 from J, leaving 8 bases between them. The DNA of the CDR3 is TGCAGTGCTAGAGCAGGACGGGAGCAGTACTTC. Translation: CSARAGREQYF.

As concerns this clonotype: Because the CDR3 is missing its conserved closing phenylalanine or tryptophan, this is likely a read error. This sequence joins TRBV6-5 and TRBJ2-2; 8 bases are a match to TRBD2. CDR3 size: 16 residues. CDR1 is MNHEY and CDR2 is SVGAGI in the germline V gene. J was trimmed by 6 bases and V by 0 bases; bases with no gene match: 6. CDR3 region: CASSYSNSGRAGELFL. The CDR3 DNA is TGTGCCAGCAGTTACTCGAACAGCGGGAGAGCCGGGGAGCTGTTTCTT.

This clonotype appeared once. The rearrangement joins TRBV28 to TRBJ2-7; 7 nucleotides match TRBD1. This CDR3 comprises 12 residues. CDR1 MDHEN and CDR2 SYDVKM come from the germline V gene. With 7 bases clipped from V and 5 bases from J, the junction kept 5 bases outside the gene matches. The CDR3 is CASTQTGDEQYF. DNA for the CDR3: TGTGCCAGCACCCAAACAGGGGACGAGCAGTACTTC.

This sequence joins TRBV25-1 and TRBJ2-7; 10 positions agree with TRBD2. The CDR3 sequence is 14 residues long. The V gene's germline CDR1 is MGHDK and CDR2 SYGVNS. CDR3 coding DNA: TGTGCTAGAGCTGGGGGTAGCGGGAGGTACGAGCAGTACTTC. It translates to CARAGGSGRYEQYF.

This clonotype was detected a few times. The genes are TRBV6-5 and TRBJ1-2; 9 positions match TRBD1. J gave up 8 bases and V 6 bases, and 7 bases lay outside the gene matches. CDR1 MNHEY and CDR2 SVGAGI come from the germline V gene. The CDR3 is 13 amino acids. The CDR3, as DNA: TGTGCCAGCAGAATGGGACAGGGAGAAGGCTACACCTTC. It encodes CASRMGQGEGYTF.

This clonotype was detected many times. J is TRBJ1-5 and V is TRBV20-1, with a tentative D call TRBD1 (5 bases). Trimming took 0 bases from V and 6 from J, leaving 21 bases between them. The CDR3 loop spans 17 amino acids. Germline CDR1 is DFQATT and CDR2 is SNEGSKA (reference sequence). As DNA, the CDR3 is TGCAGTGCTAGAGATGGGGCTCGGACCTCAACGGGTCAGCCCCAGCATTTT. It specifies CSARDGARTSTGQPQHF.

This clonotype was recorded at least ten times. This chain connects TRBV20-1 to TRBJ2-7, with D unclear. The CDR3 is 13 residues long. V dropped 0 bases and J dropped 4 bases, with 10 bases sitting between them. Germline values: CDR1 DFQATT, CDR2 SNEGSKA (reference sequence). The CDR3 loop is CSARDPRHYEQYF. CDR3 sequence (DNA): TGCAGTGCTAGAGATCCGCGCCATTACGAGCAGTACTTC.

This chain connects TRBV15 to TRBJ1-2; D gene ambiguous. There are 13 residues in the CDR3. Germline CDR1 LNHNV, CDR2 YYDKDF (reference sequence). V was shortened by 1 base and J by 4 bases, with 7 bases between the two germline ends. CDR3 nucleotide sequence: TGTGCCACCAGCAGAGTTGGGCTCTATGGCTACACCTTC. It specifies CATSRVGLYGYTF.

This clonotype was picked up a small number of times. This sequence joins TRBV4-3 and TRBJ2-7; the match to TRBD1 covers 9 bases. The germline V gene encodes CDR1 LGHNA and CDR2 YSLEER. The CDR3 is 15 residues long. Trimming at V came to 0 bases and at J to 7 bases, leaving 7 bases not matched to a gene. CDR3 sequence reads: CASSQDRTGAGEQYF. The CDR3 DNA sequence: TGCGCCAGCAGCCAAGATAGGACAGGGGCTGGGGAGCAGTACTTC.

This clonotype was observed at least ten times. V gene TRBV19 combines with J gene TRBJ2-2; TRBD2 agrees at 9 bases. This CDR3 region has 14 residues. J lost 4 bases, V lost 7 bases, and 4 bases had no gene match. CDR1 is LNHDA and CDR2 is SQIVND in the germline V gene (reference sequence). CDR3 sequence reads: CASIGGRGTGELFF. The CDR3 bases are TGTGCCAGTATTGGCGGGAGGGGCACCGGGGAGCTGTTTTTT.

This clonotype was seen only a few times. The V call is TRBV29-1, the J call TRBJ1-2; D gene uncertain. The CDR3 runs to 13 residues. Germline CDR1 and CDR2: SQVTM and ANQGSEA. V lost 0 bases and J lost 8, with 13 bases in between. CDR3 sequence reads: CSVEDRETGGYTF. The DNA of the CDR3 is TGCAGCGTTGAAGATCGGGAAACGGGAGGCTACACCTTC.

This clonotype was seen ten or more times. The chain couples TRBV27 to TRBJ1-1, with a tentative D call TRBD1 (5 bases). The CDR3 is 14 residues long. Germline values: CDR1 MNHEY, CDR2 SMNVEV (reference sequence). V lost 3 bases and J 4 bases, leaving 12 bases between the germline ends. CDR3 sequence (DNA): TGTGCCAGCAGTTTTGGCCGGGGGGTCACTGAAGCTTTCTTT. Encoded protein: CASSFGRGVTEAFF.

This clonotype was detected ten times or more. The CDR3 region is CSVRDKTYEQYF. As DNA, the CDR3 is TGCAGCGTACGGGACAAAACCTACGAGCAGTACTTC. The gene calls are TRBV29-1 and TRBJ2-7, with a possible D match to TRBD1 (6 bases). The CDR3 sequence is 12 residues long. Germline V CDR1 and CDR2: SQVTM, ANQGSEA. Trimming pared 6 bases from V and 2 bases from J, leaving 11 bases between.

At least ten counts were recorded for this clonotype. The chain combines TRBV7-9 with TRBJ1-4, with 7 bases aligning to TRBD1. The germline CDR1 and CDR2 sequences are SEHNR and FQNEAQ (reference sequence). The CDR3 loop spans 12 amino acids. The junction had 4 bases not matched to a gene; V was cut back by 3 bases and J by 12 bases. The CDR3 loop is CASSLGQTELFF. CDR3 nucleotide sequence: TGTGCCAGCAGCTTGGGACAGACCGAACTGTTTTTT.

The rearrangement joins TRBV28 to TRBJ1-2, with D unclear. Germline CDR1 MDHEN, CDR2 SYDVKM. V lost 2 bases and J lost 5, with 15 bases in between. The CDR3 runs 15 residues. The CDR3 loop reads CASSLPGVAIYGYTF. The CDR3 coding sequence is TGTGCCAGCAGTTTACCGGGCGTCGCGATATATGGCTACACCTTC.

The rearrangement uses TRBV29-1 and TRBJ1-2; D is perhaps TRBD1 (5 bases). The CDR3 consists of 12 residues. CDR1 is SQVTM and CDR2 is ANQGSEA in the germline V gene. V shed 7 bases and J shed 8 bases, with 17 bases lying between them. The CDR3 protein is CSAPRERPGYTF. The CDR3 bases are TGCAGCGCCCCCAGGGAGCGTCCGGGCTACACCTTC.

The sample holds many counts of this clonotype. The chain uses TRBV2 and TRBJ1-6; tentative D call: TRBD1 (5 bases). The V and J ends lost 6 bases and 7 bases respectively, with 10 bases between them. Germline V gene lookup returns CDR1 SNHLY and CDR2 FYNNEI. The CDR3 sequence is 13 residues long. CDR3 nucleotide sequence: TGTGCCAGCAGGGGGGGGGGGAATTCACCCCTCCACTTT. Its translation is CASRGGGNSPLHF.

This clonotype was observed at least ten times. The chain combines TRBV7-8 with TRBJ1-5, with a possible D match to TRBD1 (5 bases). V was cut by 1 base and J by 7 bases, with 14 bases left in between. The CDR3 runs 15 residues. The germline V gene encodes CDR1 SGHVS and CDR2 FQNEAQ. CDR3 nucleotides: TGTGCCAGCAGCTTAGGGGTAGGGGCCCCCCAGCCCCAGCATTTT. This codes for CASSLGVGAPQPQHF.

This clonotype was seen just once. V usage is TRBV10-2 and J usage is TRBJ2-7, with TRBD1 matching over 8 bases. The CDR3 has 15 amino acids. J was trimmed by 2 bases and V by 9 bases; bases with no gene match: 12. Germline assignment: CDR1 WSHSY and CDR2 SAAADI. CDR3 bases: TGCGCCAGTGGGGACAGGACCCGAGGGACCTACGAGCAGTACTTC. It specifies CASGDRTRGTYEQYF.

V and J are TRBV6-1 and TRBJ2-7, with 10 bases lining up with TRBD1. This CDR3 contains 16 residues. The V and J ends lost 4 bases and 5 bases, in that order; junction bases with no gene match: 11. Germline V gives CDR1 MNHNS, CDR2 SASEGT. This CDR3 is CASSAMRTGGLNEQYF. The CDR3 coding sequence is TGTGCCAGCAGTGCTATGCGGACAGGGGGTCTTAACGAGCAGTACTTC.

For this clonotype: A much larger clone differs from this one at a single base, so this may be a read error. The chain is built from TRBV7-3 and TRBJ2-2, with 7 bases that match TRBD2. The CDR3 covers 14 residues. Germline trimming cut 6 bases from V and 6 bases from J; bases unmatched to any gene: 7. From germline, CDR1 is SGHTA and CDR2 FQGTGA. The CDR3 region is CASRAAGLAGELFF. The CDR3 DNA sequence: TGTGCCAGCAGGGCAGCGGGATTGGCCGGGGAGCTGTTTTTT.

V is TRBV5-1 and J is TRBJ1-2; D unresolved. The CDR3 runs 15 residues. Trimming removed 6 bases at V and 8 bases at J, with 23 bases between. Germline values: CDR1 SGHRS, CDR2 YFSETQ. This CDR3 reads CASTFHPETQSGYTF. DNA of the CDR3: TGCGCCAGCACGTTCCATCCGGAAACCCAAAGCGGCTACACCTTC. Full variable domain (remainder filled in from reference TRBV5-1 and TRBJ1-2): KAGVTQTPRYLIKTRGQQVTLSCSPISGHRSVSWYQQTPGQGLQFLFEYFSETQRNKGNFPGRFSGRQFSNSRSEMNVSTLELGDSALYLCASTFHPETQSGYTFGSGTRLTVV.

This clonotype has ten or more counts. The rearrangement uses TRBV2 and TRBJ2-7, with TRBD1 matching 7 bases. The CDR3 spans 13 residues. Per the germline V gene, CDR1 is SNHLY and CDR2 is FYNNEI. With 7 bases clipped from V and 3 bases from J, the junction kept 6 bases outside the gene matches. For the CDR3, the DNA is TGTGCCAGCAACGGACAGGCTTACTACGAGCAGTACTTC. Residues: CASNGQAYYEQYF.

This clonotype was observed many times. The chain links TRBV7-8 to TRBJ2-6; 10 bases align to TRBD1. Germline assignment: CDR1 SGHVS and CDR2 FQNEAQ. The CDR3 has 17 amino acids. Germline trimming cut 5 bases from V and 0 bases from J; bases unmatched to any gene: 4. CDR3 region: CASSRRDRGSGANVLTF. CDR3 sequence (DNA): TGTGCCAGCAGCCGCCGGGACAGGGGCTCTGGGGCCAACGTCCTGACTTTC.